The subject of this entry is one TCR beta chain. What it binds is not known. The data are from a study of somatic mutations in cytotoxic T cells in rheumatoid arthritis. Points from the study as a whole: Among 65 to 75 patients, under 10 showed a largest CD8+ clone that surpassed 20% of CD8+ cells.

CDR1 is SGHNT and CDR2 is YYREEE in the germline V gene (reference sequence). CDR3 length: 15 residues. V lost 4 bases, J lost 6 bases, and 3 bases stayed unmatched. Only in-frame clones appear in the TCRdb table, and some are missing; sequencing was by immunoSEQ multiplex PCR. This sample has approximately 30,000 clones; more than 75% occur once, and the top ten carry 7.5% to 9.5%. The TCR originated in an adult with rheumatoid arthritis. The chain combines TRBV5-4 with TRBJ2-1, with 14 positions matching TRBD2. The source material was CD8+ T cells sorted from blood. The CDR3 region is CASSGGLAGVNEQFF. CDR3 DNA sequence: TGTGCCAGCAGCGGGGGACTAGCGGGAGTCAATGAGCAGTTCTTC.